The 18 T cell receptor beta chains below were found in one sample sequenced in a study of T cell changes during pregnancy in multiple sclerosis. The repertoire was sequenced with immunoSEQ multiplex PCR; TCRdb's copy has only in-frame clones and lacks some. The sample lists about 89,000 clones, 94% occurring once. Sequences were derived from peripheral blood, sampled after pregnancy. The receptors were sampled from a female donor in good health, enrolled as a control in a pregnancy study.

CDR3 nucleotide sequence: TGTGCCAGCAGTTACTTCAGCGGGAGTTCCTACGAGCAGTACTTC. Residues: CASSYFSGSSYEQYF. The chain joins TRBV6-6 to TRBJ2-7; 8 positions agree with TRBD2. This CDR3 comprises 15 residues. CDR1 is MNHNY and CDR2 is SVGAGI in the germline V gene (reference sequence). Trimming removed 1 base from V and 1 base from J; junction bases left unmatched: 3.

This chain connects TRBV5-1 to TRBJ2-3; D perhaps matches TRBD2 (5 bases). Trimming shortened V by 0 bases and J by 1 base, and 18 bases separated the two germline ends. Per germline, CDR1 SGHRS and CDR2 YFSETQ. This CDR3 has 18 amino acids. The DNA of the CDR3 is TGCGCCAGCAGCTTGGCCGTGGCCGTAACGAGGGGCACAGATACGCAGTATTTT. It translates to CASSLAVAVTRGTDTQYF.

The chain is built from TRBV5-1 and TRBJ2-7, with 7 bases aligning to TRBD2. This CDR3 comprises 16 residues. V dropped 0 bases and J dropped 1; count of bases not matched to a gene: 7. Per the germline V gene, CDR1 is SGHRS and CDR2 is YFSETQ. The CDR3 here is CASSLAAGAFSYEQYF. CDR3 DNA: TGCGCCAGCAGCTTGGCGGCGGGAGCGTTTTCCTACGAGCAGTACTTC.

The J gene is TRBJ2-1, the V gene TRBV7-8; TRBD2 matches at 9 bases. The germline CDR1 and CDR2 sequences are SGHVS and FQNEAQ. This CDR3 has 18 residues. After removal of 5 bases from V and 5 bases from J, the junction contained 16 bases not matched to a gene. The CDR3 nucleotides are TGTGCCAGCAGCCCGCATCGATTAGCGGGAGTGAAGGACAATGAGCAGTTCTTC. Translation gives CASSPHRLAGVKDNEQFF.

This clone has only a few counts. This chain connects TRBV4-1 to TRBJ1-1; the D gene is possibly TRBD1 (5 bases). The V and J ends lost 5 bases and 3 bases respectively, with 10 bases between them. The length of the CDR3 is 13 residues. The germline CDR1 and CDR2 sequences are MGHRA and YSYEKL. The CDR3 nucleotides are TGCGCCAGCAGCACTAGCAGGGACACTGAAGCTTTCTTT. This codes for CASSTSRDTEAFF.

The V call is TRBV19, the J call TRBJ2-1; 7 nucleotides line up with TRBD2. CDR1 and CDR2 (germline): LNHDA, SQIVND (reference sequence). This CDR3 has 15 residues. V was clipped by 4 bases and J by 9 bases; unmatched bases: 12. This CDR3 reads CASSREGGSVSEQFF. The CDR3 nucleotides read TGTGCCAGTAGTAGGGAGGGTGGGAGTGTGAGTGAGCAGTTCTTC.

The rearrangement links TRBV6-1 to TRBJ2-3, with 8 bases that match TRBD2. Germline values: CDR1 MNHNS, CDR2 SASEGT. The CDR3 is 17 amino acids. Losses at the gene ends were 3 bases for V and 4 bases for J; bases not matched to a gene: 12. CDR3 nucleotide sequence: TGTGCCAGCAGTGATGGGATCCGGGGGGGGCTGTCAGATACGCAGTATTTT. It specifies CASSDGIRGGLSDTQYF.

V usage is TRBV4-1 and J usage is TRBJ2-1; 7 nucleotides agree with TRBD2. V gave up 3 bases and J gave up 5 bases; unmatched junction bases: 13. Germline assignment: CDR1 MGHRA and CDR2 YSYEKL. The CDR3 totals 17 residues. The CDR3 protein is CASSHLDWGGGNNEQFF. CDR3 coding DNA: TGCGCCAGCAGCCATCTTGACTGGGGCGGGGGTAACAATGAGCAGTTCTTC.

V usage is TRBV25-1 and J usage is TRBJ2-5; possibly TRBD1 for D (5 bases). This CDR3 has 12 residues. Trimming shortened V by 8 bases and J by 4 bases, and 11 bases separated the two germline ends. Germline CDR1 reads MGHDK; CDR2 reads SYGVNS. CDR3 bases: TGTGCCAGCGATGGGCAGGGAGAGACCCAGTACTTC. Protein: CASDGQGETQYF.

The V gene is TRBV7-8, the J gene TRBJ1-1; D unresolved. Germline lookup yields CDR1 SGHVS and CDR2 FQNEAQ. This CDR3 region has 16 residues. Between the trimmed V and J ends, which lost 0 bases and 4 bases, there was a span of 15 bases. The CDR3 reads CASSLARGDRGTEAFF. As DNA, the CDR3 is TGTGCCAGCAGCTTAGCTCGCGGGGATCGGGGCACTGAAGCTTTCTTT.

Only one count was recorded for this clone. The V call is TRBV27, the J call TRBJ2-7; 9 bases align to TRBD1. V lost 7 bases, J lost 9 bases, and 10 bases stayed unmatched. In germline, CDR1 is MNHEY, CDR2 SMNVEV (reference sequence). The CDR3 covers 13 residues. CDR3 sequence: CASNTAGTGRQYF. DNA for the CDR3: TGTGCCAGCAATACCGCTGGGACAGGGAGGCAGTACTTC.

The rearrangement links TRBV14 to TRBJ1-2; 7 bases line up with TRBD1. V dropped 4 bases and J dropped 3; count of bases not matched to a gene: 5. The CDR3 runs 14 residues. The germline CDR1 and CDR2 sequences are SGHDN and FVKESK. As DNA, the CDR3 is TGTGCCAGCAGCCTCCGGACAGGTGACTATGGCTACACCTTC. Amino acid sequence: CASSLRTGDYGYTF.

This clone occurred a few times. The rearrangement uses TRBV5-5 and TRBJ2-7; no reliable D call. Between the trimmed V and J ends, which lost 0 bases and 5 bases, there was a span of 6 bases. The CDR3 is made up of 12 amino acids. Germline CDR1 is SGHKS and CDR2 is YYEKEE (reference sequence). CDR3 region: CASSLVQDEQYF. For the CDR3, the DNA is TGTGCCAGCAGCTTGGTGCAGGACGAGCAGTACTTC.

V gene TRBV5-8 combines with J gene TRBJ1-3; 7 bases map to TRBD1. Germline loops: CDR1 SGHTS, CDR2 YDEGEE. J lost 7 bases, V lost 8 bases, and 15 bases had no gene match. This CDR3 has 15 residues. The CDR3 DNA sequence: TGTGCCAGGATCAAGACAGGGTTATTTGGCAACACCATATATTTT. Translating gives CARIKTGLFGNTIYF. Supplemented by reference TRBV5-8 and TRBJ1-3, the full variable domain reads EAGVTQSPTHLIKTRGQQATLRCSPISGHTSVYWYQQALGLGLQFLLWYDEGEERNRGNFPPRFSGRQFPNYSSELNVNALELEDSALYLCARIKTGLFGNTIYFGEGSWLTVV.

DNA for the CDR3: TGTGCCAGCAGCGTAGCAGGGGCGCGGACTAATGAAAAACTGTTTTTT. This translates into CASSVAGARTNEKLFF. J is TRBJ1-4 and V is TRBV9, with a weak D call TRBD1 (6 bases). This CDR3 has 16 amino acids. Trimming took off 0 bases at V and 2 bases at J, with 11 bases between the two ends. Germline CDR1 SGDLS, CDR2 YYNGEE.

The rearrangement uses TRBV28 and TRBJ2-2, with D possibly matching TRBD2 (5 bases). Germline loops: CDR1 MDHEN, CDR2 SYDVKM. Trimming cost V 5 bases and J 8 bases, with 9 bases left between them. This CDR3 contains 12 residues. Here the CDR3 reads CASSKTTGELFF. In nucleotides, the CDR3 is TGTGCCAGCAGTAAGACTACAGGGGAGCTGTTTTTT.

This clone was seen only once. The CDR3 reads CASSFGRTGSYNEQFF. The CDR3 nucleotides are TGTGCCAGCAGTTTCGGGAGAACGGGGTCCTACAATGAGCAGTTCTTC. The J gene is TRBJ2-1, the V gene TRBV27; D is perhaps TRBD2 (6 bases). The V end lost 3 bases, the J end lost 1 base, and 13 bases lay between the germline ends. The CDR3 contains 16 residues. The germline CDR1 and CDR2 sequences are MNHEY and SMNVEV (reference sequence).

V is TRBV15 and J is TRBJ2-1; 9 bases line up with TRBD2. CDR1 is LNHNV and CDR2 is YYDKDF in the germline V gene (reference sequence). J was trimmed by 3 bases and V by 3 bases; bases with no gene match: 3. The CDR3 length is 15 residues. The CDR3 sequence: CATSSSLAGYNEQFF. CDR3 sequence (DNA): TGTGCCACCAGCAGTTCACTAGCGGGCTACAATGAGCAGTTCTTC.